Following are 8 T cell receptor beta chains from one sample sequenced in a study of OX40 agonist ivuxolimab in advanced cancers. Sequencing was performed with immunoSEQ multiplex PCR; in TCRdb, only in-frame clones are kept and a portion is missing. The sample yields some 14,000 clones, 84% seen once. Sequenced material: CD4+ or CD8+ T cells sorted from blood, taken in a trial of the OX40 agonist ivuxolimab. These receptor sequences come from an adult with an advanced solid tumor such as melanoma, head and neck, liver or kidney cancer.

The chain joins TRBV4-2 to TRBJ2-2; 7 bases fit TRBD1. Germline V gene data show CDR1 as LGHNA and CDR2 as YNFKEQ. The CDR3 spans 11 residues. V shed 4 bases and J 15 bases; nucleotides not matched to a gene: 5. Here the CDR3 DNA reads TGTGCCAGCAGCCTTTCGGGACAGTTGTTTTTT. Residues: CASSLSGQLFF.

V gene TRBV9 combines with J gene TRBJ1-4; a possible D gene is TRBD1 (5 bases). The V end lost 3 bases, the J end lost 5 bases, and 8 bases lay between the germline ends. The CDR3 has 13 residues. Germline CDR1 SGDLS, CDR2 YYNGEE. CDR3 loop: CASSGHRNEKLFF. For the CDR3, the DNA is TGTGCCAGCAGCGGCCACAGGAATGAAAAACTGTTTTTT.

The genes are TRBV11-1 and TRBJ1-2; a weak D match, TRBD1 (5 bases). Germline values: CDR1 SGHAT, CDR2 FQDESV (reference sequence). V dropped 2 bases and J dropped 2 bases, with 9 bases sitting between them. This CDR3 region has 14 residues. DNA of the CDR3: TGTGCCAGCAGCTTAAGGGGTCCGAACTATGGCTACACCTTC. Encoded protein: CASSLRGPNYGYTF.

The chain couples TRBV4-1 to TRBJ2-3; D is unclear. This CDR3 contains 18 residues. The V end lost 0 bases, the J end lost 0 bases, and 16 bases lay between the germline ends. Looked up from germline, CDR1 is MGHRA and CDR2 is YSYEKL. This CDR3 reads CASSQDRLGSGSTDTQYF. The CDR3 DNA sequence: TGCGCCAGCAGCCAAGATCGATTAGGGTCAGGTAGCACAGATACGCAGTATTTT.

The rearrangement links TRBV27 to TRBJ1-1; D gene ambiguous. V lost 5 bases to trimming and J lost 4 bases, with 14 bases between them. The CDR3 covers 14 residues. CDR1 MNHEY and CDR2 SMNVEV come from the germline V gene (reference sequence). Here the CDR3 reads CASSPLGRGTEAFF. As DNA, the CDR3 is TGTGCCAGCAGTCCCCTAGGTCGGGGCACTGAAGCTTTCTTT.

The chain links TRBV15 to TRBJ1-1; the D gene is possibly TRBD1 (6 bases). The CDR3 length is 13 residues. Germline assignment: CDR1 LNHNV and CDR2 YYDKDF (reference sequence). Trimming pared 5 bases from V and 4 bases from J, leaving 11 bases between. Here the CDR3 reads CATSAGAGTEAFF. Written as DNA, the CDR3 is TGTGCCACCAGCGCAGGGGCTGGCACTGAAGCTTTCTTT. The full variable domain, its missing parts supplied by reference TRBV15 and TRBJ1-1, is DAMVIQNPRYQVTQFGKPVTLSCSQTLNHNVMYWYQQKSSQAPKLLFHYYDKDFNNEADTPDNFQSRRPNTSFCFLDIRSPGLGDTAMYLCATSAGAGTEAFFGQGTRLTVV.

This chain links TRBV4-1 with TRBJ2-7; D is perhaps TRBD1 or TRBD2 (5 bases each). The CDR3 is made up of 16 amino acids. Germline V gives CDR1 MGHRA, CDR2 YSYEKL. The germline V and J ends were trimmed by 3 bases and 1 base, with 16 bases remaining between them. CDR3 protein: CASSHGAGMGSYEQYF. DNA of the CDR3: TGCGCCAGCAGCCACGGGGCCGGAATGGGGTCCTACGAGCAGTACTTC.

The rearrangement links TRBV21-1 to TRBJ2-3; the DNA was not used to check the table's D call, TRBD1. TRBV21-1 is reported as a pseudogene. This CDR3 is built from 18 residues. The DNA of the CDR3 is TGTGCCAGCAGCAGAACGCCTCTCCGGGACAGGGGAACAGATACGCAGTATTTT. Its protein product is CASSRTPLRDRGTDTQYF.